This T cell receptor (beta chain) was sequenced in a study of T cell responses to AZD1222 COVID-19 vaccine. This table comes from immunoSEQ multiplex PCR, and its TCRdb copy is limited to in-frame clones, with some not included. The table includes some 99,000 clones, around 87% detected once. Remarks on this clone: Antigen unknown.

This CDR3 is 14 amino acids long. Germline V gene data show CDR1 as MDHEN and CDR2 as SYDVKM. Trimming took 2 bases from V and 4 from J; bases not matched to a gene: 4. General study points: Researchers took repertoire samples only after the peak T cell response had come. CD4 TCRs linked to vaccination spanned spike, dominating at 160-218 and 743-854. The reported proportion of spike-specific TCRs targeting unmutated variant regions was nearly half. Females outnumbered males among donors, who were mostly white British; clonal diversity was possibly underestimated.

The TCR sequence derives from an adult who received the AZD1222 COVID-19 vaccine. The material sequenced was peripheral blood, taken 28 days after the second AZD1222 dose. This chain links TRBV28 with TRBJ1-2, with 7 positions matching TRBD1. CDR3 residues: CASSLTGAGYGYTF. CDR3 nucleotide sequence: TGTGCCAGCAGTTTAACAGGGGCTGGCTATGGCTACACCTTC.